This TCR beta chain was captured by sequencing in a study of PD-1 blockade in classical Hodgkin lymphoma. Every patient had relapsed following autologous stem cell transplantation, and cohorts differed in brentuximab vedotin exposure. Complete response, partial response or progressive disease was recorded as best response. Assay: immunoSEQ multiplex PCR; the TCRdb copy retains only in-frame clones and omits some. The repertoire holds nearly 55,000 clones, with 65% to 85% as singletons. The V end lost 5 bases, the J end lost 2 bases, and 12 bases lay between the germline ends. The CDR3 runs to 14 residues. Germline CDR1 and CDR2: MNHEY and SVGAGI. Study-level findings and limits: By cycle point C4D1, TCR diversity had risen significantly in CD4+ cells (but not CD8+ cells). Similar baseline diversity was found in complete responders and newly diagnosed patients. As was reported, newly diagnosed patients showed lower baseline TCR diversity than healthy donors did.

As for this clone: Antigen unknown.

This TCR was recovered from a human donor with classical Hodgkin lymphoma. This chain connects TRBV6-5 to TRBJ1-2, with a possible D match to TRBD1 (5 bases). The sample consisted of peripheral blood mononuclear cells (PBMCs), taken at baseline. This CDR3 reads CASSILDSNYGYTF. The CDR3 DNA reads TGTGCCAGCAGTATCCTCGACAGCAACTATGGCTACACCTTC.